Listed below are T cell receptor beta chains from one sample, sequenced in a study of T cell changes during pregnancy in multiple sclerosis. The table came from immunoSEQ multiplex PCR; TCRdb's copy has only in-frame clones and leaves some out. The sample gives about 68,000 clones, roughly nine tenths of which show up once; 1.3% is in the top ten. The starting material was peripheral blood, obtained in the second trimester of pregnancy. The receptor source for this set is a female donor in good health, enrolled as a control in a pregnancy study. Both conserved end residues are part of each CDR3. D genes are given only for firm matches. Not all rows give a size; the values are once, few, many and, for expanded clones, a class.

clone size: -; J gene: TRBJ2-5; D gene: TRBD2; V gene: TRBV18; CDR3 protein: CASSMSPGLVGETQYF; CDR3 DNA: TGTGCCAGCTCCATGAGTCCGGGACTAGTGGGAGAGACCCAGTACTTC
clone size: -; J gene: TRBJ1-1; D gene: -; V gene: TRBV6-5; CDR3 protein: CASSSQGKAFF; CDR3 DNA: TGTGCCAGCAGTAGCCAGGGTAAAGCTTTCTTT
clone size: -; J gene: TRBJ1-1; D gene: -; V gene: TRBV28; CDR3 protein: CASSLGARFVEAFF; CDR3 DNA: TGTGCCAGCAGCCTAGGGGCCAGGTTTGTGGAAGCTTTCTTT
clone size: -; J gene: TRBJ2-7; D gene: TRBD2; V gene: TRBV7-2; CDR3 protein: CASSQTSGAVYEQYF; CDR3 DNA: TGTGCCAGCAGCCAAACTAGCGGGGCCGTCTACGAGCAGTACTTC
clone size: -; J gene: TRBJ2-1; D gene: -; V gene: TRBV7-9; CDR3 protein: CASSPLRSSYNEQFF; CDR3 DNA: TGTGCCAGCAGCCCGCTTAGGAGCTCCTACAATGAGCAGTTCTTC
clone size: -; J gene: TRBJ2-7; D gene: TRBD1; V gene: TRBV4-2; CDR3 protein: CASSHKVGSGTGDYEQYF; CDR3 DNA: TGTGCCAGCAGCCATAAGGTGGGTTCCGGGACAGGGGACTACGAGCAGTACTTC
clone size: -; J gene: TRBJ1-1; D gene: -; V gene: TRBV10-3; CDR3 protein: CAISGSTGTEAFF; CDR3 DNA: TGTGCCATCAGTGGATCAACAGGGACTGAAGCTTTCTTT
clone size: -; J gene: TRBJ2-2; D gene: TRBD2; V gene: TRBV7-6; CDR3 protein: CASSFQRGLTTGELFF; CDR3 DNA: TGTGCCAGCAGCTTCCAGCGGGGACTTACCACCGGGGAGCTGTTTTTT
clone size: -; J gene: TRBJ2-5; D gene: TRBD2; V gene: TRBV19; CDR3 protein: CASTKTSGSSSETQYF; CDR3 DNA: TGTGCCAGTACCAAGACTAGCGGGAGTTCCTCCGAGACCCAGTACTTC
clone size: -; J gene: TRBJ2-3; D gene: TRBD2; V gene: TRBV4-2; CDR3 protein: CASSQPLKLAGFQDTDTQYF; CDR3 DNA: TGTGCCAGCAGCCAACCCCTCAAACTAGCGGGATTTCAGGACACAGATACGCAGTATTTT
clone size: -; J gene: TRBJ1-1; D gene: -; V gene: TRBV29-1; CDR3 protein: CSVGLGTPNTEAFF; CDR3 DNA: TGCAGCGTTGGATTAGGGACACCGAACACTGAAGCTTTCTTT
clone size: -; J gene: TRBJ2-1; D gene: TRBD1; V gene: TRBV9; CDR3 protein: CASSVATWGRPGGNNEQFF; CDR3 DNA: TGTGCCAGCAGCGTAGCTACATGGGGGCGGCCAGGGGGCAACAATGAGCAGTTCTTC
clone size: few; J gene: TRBJ1-6; D gene: -; V gene: TRBV7-2; CDR3 protein: CASSSTDSPTLHF; CDR3 DNA: TGTGCCAGCAGCTCGACCGACAGCCCCACCCTCCACTTT
clone size: -; J gene: TRBJ2-7; D gene: -; V gene: TRBV2; CDR3 protein: CASSELDSRKISYEQYF; CDR3 DNA: TGTGCCAGCAGTGAACTCGACTCCCGAAAGATCTCCTACGAGCAGTACTTC
clone size: -; J gene: TRBJ1-2; D gene: TRBD1; V gene: TRBV5-1; CDR3 protein: CASSLGGPDRAGGYTF; CDR3 DNA: TGCGCCAGCAGCTTGGGGGGCCCCGACAGGGCTGGAGGCTACACCTTC
clone size: -; J gene: TRBJ1-2; D gene: -; V gene: TRBV19; CDR3 protein: CASSIAFRANTNYGYTF; CDR3 DNA: TGTGCCAGTAGTATAGCGTTCAGGGCCAACACTAACTATGGCTACACCTTC
clone size: -; J gene: TRBJ2-7; D gene: TRBD1; V gene: TRBV28; CDR3 protein: CASSRGGTGGHEQYF; CDR3 DNA: TGTGCCAGCAGTAGAGGCGGGACAGGAGGCCACGAGCAGTACTTC
clone size: -; J gene: TRBJ2-1; D gene: TRBD1; V gene: TRBV11-3; CDR3 protein: CASSSLGQGRGYNEQFF; CDR3 DNA: TGTGCCAGCAGCTCCCTTGGACAGGGAAGAGGGTACAATGAGCAGTTCTTC
clone size: -; J gene: TRBJ2-7; D gene: TRBD2; V gene: TRBV7-9; CDR3 protein: CASSLTSGSHEQYF; CDR3 DNA: TGTGCCAGCAGCTTGACTAGCGGGAGTCACGAGCAGTACTTC
clone size: -; J gene: TRBJ1-4; D gene: TRBD1; V gene: TRBV5-5; CDR3 protein: CASSEDRGREKLFF; CDR3 DNA: TGTGCCAGCAGCGAGGACAGGGGCCGCGAAAAACTGTTTTTT
clone size: -; J gene: TRBJ2-3; D gene: TRBD2; V gene: TRBV11-1; CDR3 protein: CASSPSGSEDTQYF; CDR3 DNA: TGTGCCAGCAGCCCCAGCGGGAGTGAAGATACGCAGTATTTT
clone size: -; J gene: TRBJ2-7; D gene: -; V gene: TRBV6-1; CDR3 protein: CASSVTLQGVTYEQYF; CDR3 DNA: TGTGCCAGCAGTGTGACTTTACAGGGTGTGACCTACGAGCAGTACTTC
clone size: -; J gene: TRBJ2-2; D gene: -; V gene: TRBV4-2; CDR3 protein: CASSQERGGINTGELFF; CDR3 DNA: TGTGCCAGCAGCCAAGAAAGGGGCGGAATAAACACCGGGGAGCTGTTTTTT
clone size: -; J gene: TRBJ2-5; D gene: -; V gene: TRBV6-1; CDR3 protein: CASSLSDRETQYF; CDR3 DNA: TGTGCCAGCAGTCTTTCAGATCGAGAGACCCAGTACTTC
clone size: -; J gene: TRBJ1-4; D gene: TRBD1; V gene: TRBV10-1; CDR3 protein: CASTWDRGYCNEKLFF; CDR3 DNA: TGCGCCAGCACCTGGGACAGGGGGTATTGTAATGAAAAACTGTTTTTT
clone size: -; J gene: TRBJ1-6; D gene: TRBD1; V gene: TRBV27; CDR3 protein: CASSLSGGDSPLHF; CDR3 DNA: TGTGCCAGCAGTTTATCAGGGGGCGATTCACCCCTCCACTTT
clone size: -; J gene: TRBJ2-5; D gene: TRBD2; V gene: TRBV7-9; CDR3 protein: CASSPGTSGTQYF; CDR3 DNA: TGTGCCAGCAGCCCGGGGACTAGCGGGACCCAGTACTTC
clone size: -; J gene: TRBJ2-5; D gene: TRBD2; V gene: TRBV18; CDR3 protein: CASSHGLAGLQVTQYF; CDR3 DNA: TGTGCCAGCTCACACGGACTAGCGGGGCTTCAGGTGACCCAGTACTTC
clone size: -; J gene: TRBJ2-1; D gene: -; V gene: TRBV6-4; CDR3 protein: CASSQGEGTEEQFF; CDR3 DNA: TGTGCCAGCAGCCAAGGAGAGGGTACTGAGGAGCAGTTCTTC
clone size: -; J gene: TRBJ1-3; D gene: -; V gene: TRBV18; CDR3 protein: CASSPSTSTSGNTIYF; CDR3 DNA: TGTGCCAGCTCACCGTCGACAAGCACCTCTGGAAACACCATATATTTT
clone size: -; J gene: TRBJ1-6; D gene: -; V gene: TRBV19; CDR3 protein: CARHRGLSPLHF; CDR3 DNA: TGTGCCAGGCACCGGGGGTTATCACCCCTCCACTTT
clone size: -; J gene: TRBJ1-6; D gene: -; V gene: TRBV4-1; CDR3 protein: CASSPRPGSPLHF; CDR3 DNA: TGCGCCAGCAGCCCCCGGCCAGGTTCACCCCTCCACTTT
clone size: -; J gene: TRBJ2-2; D gene: TRBD2; V gene: TRBV28; CDR3 protein: CASSPAGGPNTGELFF; CDR3 DNA: TGTGCCAGCAGCCCAGCGGGAGGGCCCAACACCGGGGAGCTGTTTTTT
clone size: -; J gene: TRBJ1-2; D gene: TRBD1; V gene: TRBV28; CDR3 protein: CASGTGAYGYTF; CDR3 DNA: TGTGCCAGCGGGACAGGGGCCTATGGCTACACCTTC
clone size: -; J gene: TRBJ2-1; D gene: TRBD2; V gene: TRBV7-9; CDR3 protein: CASSSSGVSYNEQFF; CDR3 DNA: TGTGCCAGCAGCTCTAGCGGGGTCTCCTACAATGAGCAGTTCTTC
clone size: few; J gene: TRBJ1-1; D gene: -; V gene: TRBV11-2; CDR3 protein: CASSITDSPNTEAFF; CDR3 DNA: TGTGCCAGCAGCATAACGGACAGCCCGAACACTGAAGCTTTCTTT
clone size: -; J gene: TRBJ1-2; D gene: TRBD1; V gene: TRBV6-1; CDR3 protein: CASRQGARGNYGYTF; CDR3 DNA: TGTGCCAGCAGACAGGGGGCGCGCGGTAACTATGGCTACACCTTC
clone size: -; J gene: TRBJ2-1; D gene: TRBD2; V gene: TRBV2; CDR3 protein: CASRELAARDEQFF; CDR3 DNA: TGTGCCAGCAGGGAGCTAGCGGCCAGGGATGAGCAGTTCTTC
clone size: -; J gene: TRBJ2-1; D gene: TRBD1; V gene: TRBV19; CDR3 protein: CASSPSKGARNEQFF; CDR3 DNA: TGTGCCAGTAGTCCGTCCAAGGGGGCAAGGAATGAGCAGTTCTTC
clone size: -; J gene: TRBJ2-1; D gene: TRBD2; V gene: TRBV2; CDR3 protein: CASSEEREGPQFF; CDR3 DNA: TGTGCCAGCAGTGAGGAGCGGGAGGGCCCCCAGTTCTTC
clone size: -; J gene: TRBJ2-2; D gene: TRBD2; V gene: TRBV10-1; CDR3 protein: CASSQRRTSSKTGELFF; CDR3 DNA: TGCGCCAGCAGCCAGAGAAGGACTAGCTCAAAAACCGGGGAGCTGTTTTTT
clone size: once; J gene: TRBJ2-7; D gene: TRBD1; V gene: TRBV28; CDR3 protein: CASGGQGAGEQYF; CDR3 DNA: TGTGCCAGCGGGGGACAGGGGGCCGGCGAGCAGTACTTC
clone size: once; J gene: TRBJ2-5; D gene: -; V gene: TRBV9; CDR3 protein: CASSESPGGWETQYF; CDR3 DNA: TGTGCCAGCAGCGAGTCCCCAGGGGGGTGGGAGACCCAGTACTTC
clone size: -; J gene: TRBJ1-3; D gene: TRBD1; V gene: TRBV4-2; CDR3 protein: CASSQDSGTGGNTIYF; CDR3 DNA: TGTGCCAGCAGCCAAGACTCTGGGACAGGAGGAAACACCATATATTTT
clone size: once; J gene: TRBJ1-5; D gene: -; V gene: TRBV28; CDR3 protein: CASRKTTASNQPQHF; CDR3 DNA: TGTGCCAGCAGAAAGACGACAGCGAGCAATCAGCCCCAGCATTTT
clone size: few; J gene: TRBJ1-1; D gene: -; V gene: TRBV19; CDR3 protein: CASSIGGVFAEAFF; CDR3 DNA: TGTGCCAGTAGTATAGGCGGCGTCTTCGCTGAAGCTTTCTTT
clone size: -; J gene: TRBJ2-3; D gene: TRBD1; V gene: TRBV2; CDR3 protein: CASWTGGTDTQYF; CDR3 DNA: TGTGCCAGCTGGACAGGGGGCACAGATACGCAGTATTTT
clone size: -; J gene: TRBJ2-7; D gene: TRBD2; V gene: TRBV28; CDR3 protein: CASSLAGGGSYEQYF; CDR3 DNA: TGTGCCAGCAGTTTAGCGGGAGGCGGCTCCTACGAGCAGTACTTC
clone size: -; J gene: TRBJ2-1; D gene: TRBD2; V gene: TRBV5-6; CDR3 protein: CASSLDGLAGAPYNEQFF; CDR3 DNA: TGTGCCAGCAGCCTAGACGGACTAGCGGGAGCCCCCTACAATGAGCAGTTCTTC
clone size: -; J gene: TRBJ2-5; D gene: TRBD1; V gene: TRBV5-1; CDR3 protein: CASGTGRETQYF; CDR3 DNA: TGCGCCAGCGGGACAGGCCGGGAGACCCAGTACTTC
clone size: -; J gene: TRBJ1-4; D gene: TRBD1; V gene: TRBV4-1; CDR3 protein: CASSQGQLWNEKLFF; CDR3 DNA: TGCGCCAGCAGCCAGGGACAGCTTTGGAATGAAAAACTGTTTTTT
clone size: -; J gene: TRBJ2-4; D gene: -; V gene: TRBV5-6; CDR3 protein: CASSLGQAKNIQYF; CDR3 DNA: TGTGCCAGCAGCTTGGGACAGGCGAAAAACATTCAGTACTTC
clone size: -; J gene: TRBJ2-5; D gene: -; V gene: TRBV7-3; CDR3 protein: CASSLSVEGTQYF; CDR3 DNA: TGTGCCAGCAGCTTATCAGTTGAGGGGACCCAGTACTTC
clone size: -; J gene: TRBJ2-1; D gene: -; V gene: TRBV5-6; CDR3 protein: CAVAQNNRFNEQFF; CDR3 DNA: TGTGCCGTTGCCCAAAATAACAGGTTCAATGAGCAGTTCTTC